Listed below are T cell receptor beta chains from one sample, sequenced in a study of blood T cell repertoires in COVID-19. Sequencing was performed with immunoSEQ multiplex PCR; in TCRdb, only in-frame clones are kept and a portion is missing. Here the sample spans around 250,000 clones, more than 75% being singletons. What was sequenced was peripheral blood. The receptors originated from a man aged 35 to 55 with active or convalescent COVID-19. CDR3s include the opening cysteine and the closing phenylalanine or tryptophan. A D gene is named only where the DNA matches it firmly. For some rows the clone size is stated as once, few or many, or as a class when expanded; others skip it.

j_call v_call d_call clone_size cdr3_nt cdr3_aa
TRBJ1-1 TRBV30 . . TGTGCCTGGAGTTTTGGGCAGGACACTGAAGCTTTCTTT CAWSFGQDTEAFF
TRBJ1-5 TRBV27 . . TGTGCCAGCAGGGGCCACGGCAATCAGCCCCAGCATTTT CASRGHGNQPQHF
TRBJ2-7 TRBV7-6 TRBD1 . TGTGCCAGCAGCTTAGCAGGCCCCGGGACAGGGGTCGTGGACGAGCAGTACTTC CASSLAGPGTGVVDEQYF
TRBJ1-6 TRBV19 TRBD1 once TGTGCCAGTACCCTGACAGGGGTTGGGAATTCACCCCTCCACTTT CASTLTGVGNSPLHF
TRBJ2-1 TRBV5-4 TRBD2 . TGTGCCAGCAGCGATCCTAGCGGGGCGCTAAGGGGCTACAATGAGCAGTTCTTC CASSDPSGALRGYNEQFF
TRBJ2-1 TRBV5-4 TRBD1 . TGTGCCAGCGGCGCCGGGACAGACACCTACAATGAGCAGTTCTTC CASGAGTDTYNEQFF
TRBJ2-5 TRBV10-3 TRBD2 . TGTGCCACTACGGCGGGACTAGCGGGAGAGGGCTTCAGGGGAGAGACCCAGTACTTC CATTAGLAGEGFRGETQYF
TRBJ1-1 TRBV11-2 . . TGTGCCAGCAGCTTCTTACTCGATTTCCCGGGACAAGACACTGAAGCTTTCTTT CASSFLLDFPGQDTEAFF
TRBJ1-2 TRBV5-1 . once TGCGCCAGCAGCTGGTCTAACGGGGAGGGCTACACCTTC CASSWSNGEGYTF
TRBJ2-5 TRBV27 TRBD2 . TGTGCCAGCAGTTTATCCTCAGCGGGAGGAGGTGAGACCCAGTACTTC CASSLSSAGGGETQYF
TRBJ1-2 TRBV2 . few TGTGCCAGCAGTCCACACCTGACAGGAGTCGGCTACACCTTC CASSPHLTGVGYTF
TRBJ1-4 TRBV11-2 TRBD1 . TGTGCCAGCAGTCTGTGGTGGACAGGGGAGGGTGAAAAACTGTTTTTT CASSLWWTGEGEKLFF
TRBJ1-2 TRBV30 . . TGTGCCTGGAGTCGGGGCAGGGGACCTGGCTACACCTTC CAWSRGRGPGYTF
TRBJ1-1 TRBV7-9 TRBD1 . TGTGCCAGCAGCTTAGGGACAGGGACCACTGAAGCTTTCTTT CASSLGTGTTEAFF
TRBJ1-3 TRBV19 TRBD1 . TGTGCCAGTACCGACAGGGCTGGAAACACCATATATTTT CASTDRAGNTIYF
TRBJ1-6 TRBV5-1 . . TGCGCCAGCAGCTTGGCCGTGCAGGGGTACAATTCACCCCTCCACTTT CASSLAVQGYNSPLHF
TRBJ2-1 TRBV11-3 TRBD2 . TGTGCCAGCAGCTCGGGGAGGGCAACCTACAATGAGCAGTTCTTC CASSSGRATYNEQFF
TRBJ2-5 TRBV9 TRBD1 . TGTGCCAGCAGCGTAGGTTTGGTGACAGGGGGCGGAGGAGAGACCCAGTACTTC CASSVGLVTGGGGETQYF
TRBJ2-1 TRBV7-3 TRBD1 . TGTGCCAGCAGCTTCGGACAGGGGACGGGGAATGAGCAGTTCTTC CASSFGQGTGNEQFF
TRBJ1-6 TRBV5-4 . many TGTGCCAGCAGCATGACAGTCTCCTATAATTCACCCCTCCACTTT CASSMTVSYNSPLHF
TRBJ1-5 TRBV6-4 . . TGTGCCAGCAGTGACTCGGGGGCCCGATGGAATAGCAATCAGCCCCAGCATTTT CASSDSGARWNSNQPQHF
TRBJ1-5 TRBV27 . . TGTGCCAGCACCGAGGCGGGCGGGCCCCAGCATTTT CASTEAGGPQHF
TRBJ2-7 TRBV5-4 . . TGTGCCAGCAGCTTGTCTTACAACTACGAGCAGTACTTC CASSLSYNYEQYF
TRBJ1-2 TRBV11-2 . . TGTGCCAGCAGCTTAGATGGGGGGGCCTACTATGGCTACACCTTC CASSLDGGAYYGYTF
TRBJ2-3 TRBV7-6 . . TGTGCCAGCACCCGGGGGTTTTCCAGCTCAGATACGCAGTATTTT CASTRGFSSSDTQYF
TRBJ1-2 TRBV19 . few TGTGCCAGTAGTACGGAGACAGGAGCTAACTATGGCTACACCTTC CASSTETGANYGYTF
TRBJ1-1 TRBV6-5 . . TGTGCCAGCAGTCCGCCCAGGAACACTGAAGCTTTCTTT CASSPPRNTEAFF